Detailed here is one T cell receptor beta chain. Its target is not known. The germline gives CDR1 PRHDT, CDR2 FYEKMQ (reference sequence). Trimming removed 5 bases from V and 5 bases from J; junction bases left unmatched: 8. The CDR3 covers 16 residues. Treatment reported: oral pan-JAK inhibitor, 5-10 mg twice daily. The investigators collected lesional scalp punch biopsies and peripheral blood from alopecia areata patients. This record comes from a study of CD8+ T cells in alopecia areata. Looking at the study overall: Among treated patients, oral tofacitinib was administered at 5 to 10 mg twice daily. Scoring of treated patients' severity used the percentage of affected scalp area.

Investigators isolated RNA and reverse transcribed it into cDNA to act as the sequencing template. The assay was immunoSEQ multiplex PCR, and TCRdb's table has in-frame clones only and misses some. Seen here are around 140,000 clones, about 51% observed once, and the top ten hold more than 15%. General study findings and limits: Elevated clonality characterized lesional scalp relative to normal scalp, particularly in alopecia totalis/universalis.

This rearrangement joins TRBV13 to TRBJ2-7, with 14 positions matching TRBD2. Sample: CD8+ T cells sorted from blood, taken at week 4, from a patient treated with tofacitinib. The TCR originated in a human donor with alopecia areata. The CDR3 nucleotides read TGTGCCAGCAGCGAATCGGGACTAGCGGGGGCCCACGAGCAGTACTTC. It encodes CASSESGLAGAHEQYF. Based on the CDR3 plus reference TRBV13 and TRBJ2-7, the full variable domain is AAGVIQSPRHLIKEKRETATLKCYPIPRHDTVYWYQQGPGQDPQFLISFYEKMQSDKGSIPDRFSAQQFSDYHSELNMSSLELGDSALYFCASSESGLAGAHEQYFGPGTRLTVT.